This is a list of T cell receptor beta chains from one sample in a study of T cells in Graves' hyperthyroidism and ophthalmopathy. TCRdb re-derived calls from the multiplex PCR reads in MiXCR, one entry per CDR3 protein. The sample has 550,000 to 850,000 distinct CDR3 sequences; about 19% are singletons. The source material was blood. Source of these receptors: a woman in her forties or fifties with Graves' hyperthyroidism that later progressed to Graves' ophthalmopathy. Both conserved end residues are part of each CDR3. D genes are given only for firm matches. Not all rows give a size; the values are once, few, many and, for expanded clones, a class.

TRBJ1-2,many,-,TRBV20-1,TGCAGTGCCAGTGGACAGAGAGCTAACTATGGCTACACCTTC,CSASGQRANYGYTF
TRBJ2-7,-,TRBD1,TRBV6-2/TRBV6-3,TGTGCCAGCAGCGAGTCTCTGACAGGGATAACGTCCTACGAGCAGTACTTC,CASSESLTGITSYEQYF
TRBJ2-1,many,-,TRBV3-1,TGTGCCAGCAGCCAAGATGCCAGCTCCTACAATGAGCAGTTCTTC,CASSQDASSYNEQFF
TRBJ1-4,many,-,TRBV3-1,TGTGCCAGCAAAGAGCGGGAAAAACTGTTTTTT,CASKEREKLFF
TRBJ1-6,-,TRBD1,TRBV5-1,TGCGCCAGCAGCTTGGGAGAGACAGGGAATTCACCCCTCCACTTT,CASSLGETGNSPLHF
TRBJ2-5,many,-,TRBV5-6,TGTGCCAGCAGCCGTACTAAGGACCAGGGGACCCAGTACTTC,CASSRTKDQGTQYF
TRBJ2-2,few,-,TRBV5-1,TGCGCCAGCAGCTTGTCAGGGTTCGCGAACACCGGGGAGCTGTTTTTT,CASSLSGFANTGELFF
TRBJ1-5,few,-,TRBV9,TGTGCCAGCAGCCTCGGCCCGAGGAGCAATCAGCCCCAGCATTTT,CASSLGPRSNQPQHF
TRBJ1-6,few,TRBD1,TRBV27,TGTGCCACCCAGACAGGGAAAGGTAATTCACCCCTCCACTTT,CATQTGKGNSPLHF
TRBJ1-6,many,-,TRBV9,TGTGCCAGCAGCGTAGATTCGGGGCCCATTTCACCCCTCCACTTT,CASSVDSGPISPLHF
TRBJ2-7,-,-,TRBV10-3,TGTGCCATCAGTGACCGGGACAAAATAGGATACGAGCAGTACTTC,CAISDRDKIGYEQYF
TRBJ2-7,few,-,TRBV6-2/TRBV6-3,TGTGCCAGCAGTTACTCATGGAGGGCCTACGAGCAGTACTTC,CASSYSWRAYEQYF
TRBJ1-5,few,-,TRBV12-3/TRBV12-4,TGTGCCAGCAGTTTAGGGTCTGACCTTAATCAGCCCCAGCATTTT,CASSLGSDLNQPQHF
TRBJ1-1,few,TRBD1,TRBV6-5,TGTGCCAGCAGTTACTCTCAGACAGGGAGGAGAGACACTGAAGCTTTCTTT,CASSYSQTGRRDTEAFF
TRBJ1-6,-,TRBD1,TRBV6-5,TGTGCCAGCAGTTACTCAACAGGGGTAGAGTATAATTCACCCCTCCACTTT,CASSYSTGVEYNSPLHF
TRBJ2-1,few,TRBD2,TRBV6-1,TGTGCCAGCAATCAAATAACCGGGACTAGCGGGGTGTTCTTC,CASNQITGTSGVFF
TRBJ1-4,-,-,TRBV25-1,TGTGCCAGCAGTGGCAGGGTTGCAACTAATGAAAAACTGTTTTTT,CASSGRVATNEKLFF
TRBJ1-1,-,-,TRBV27,TGTGCCAACAGTTTCCCCGGGGCGGTCACTGAAGCTTTCTTT,CANSFPGAVTEAFF
TRBJ1-5,many,-,TRBV12-3/TRBV12-4,TGTGCCAGCAGCTCCCCGGGGACCAATCAGCCCCAGCATTTT,CASSSPGTNQPQHF
TRBJ2-2,few,TRBD1,TRBV20-1,TGCAGTGCTAGGGGACAGGGGGCGCCCGGGGAGCTGTTTTTT,CSARGQGAPGELFF
TRBJ2-7,few,-,TRBV19,TGTGCCAGTAGTATCCCGGGGGAAAGAAGGTACGAGCAGTACTTC,CASSIPGERRYEQYF
TRBJ2-4,many,-,TRBV3-1,TGTGCCAGCAGCCAACACTCGGGACTAGCCAAAAACATTCAGTACTTC,CASSQHSGLAKNIQYF
TRBJ2-2,-,-,TRBV7-3,TGTGCCAGCGGCTTAACTAGTGGGACAATAAACACCGGGGAGCTGTTTTTT,CASGLTSGTINTGELFF
TRBJ1-1,many,TRBD1,TRBV6-1,TGTGCCAACGGACAGGGGGGCACTGAAGCTTTCTTT,CANGQGGTEAFF
TRBJ2-5,-,TRBD2,TRBV5-1,TGCGCCAGCAGCACTAGCGGGGTCGGAGAGACCCAGTACTTC,CASSTSGVGETQYF
TRBJ2-1,-,-,TRBV18,TGTGCCAGCTCAGTCGGGACGCTCAATGAGCAGTTCTTC,CASSVGTLNEQFF
TRBJ1-2,-,-,TRBV6-1,TGTGCCAGCAGGCCTCCGGGGAGGAAGGGTGGCTACACCTTC,CASRPPGRKGGYTF
TRBJ2-2,-,-,TRBV6-1,TGTGCCAGCAGTGATGTCGGGGAGCTGTTTTTT,CASSDVGELFF